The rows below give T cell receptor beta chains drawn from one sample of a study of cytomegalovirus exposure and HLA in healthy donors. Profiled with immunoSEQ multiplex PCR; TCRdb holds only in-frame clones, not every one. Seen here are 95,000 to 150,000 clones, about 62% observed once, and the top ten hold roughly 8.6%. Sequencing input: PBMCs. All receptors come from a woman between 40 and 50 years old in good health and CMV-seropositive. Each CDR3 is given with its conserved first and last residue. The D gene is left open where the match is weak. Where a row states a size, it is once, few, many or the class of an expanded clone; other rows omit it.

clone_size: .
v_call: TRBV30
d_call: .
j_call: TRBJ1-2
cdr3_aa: CAWSRGLDYGYTF
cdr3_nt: TGTGCCTGGAGTCGAGGGCTCGACTATGGCTACACCTTC

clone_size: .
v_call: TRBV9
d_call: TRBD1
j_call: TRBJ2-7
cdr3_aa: CASSGGTAPDEQYF
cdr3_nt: TGTGCCAGCAGCGGTGGGACAGCGCCCGACGAGCAGTACTTC

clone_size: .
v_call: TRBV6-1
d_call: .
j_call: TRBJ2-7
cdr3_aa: CASSRVSQVREQYF
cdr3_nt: TGTGCCAGCAGTAGGGTGTCACAGGTCCGCGAGCAGTACTTC

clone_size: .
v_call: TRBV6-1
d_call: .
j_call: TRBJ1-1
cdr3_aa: CASSPTQGWSTEAFF
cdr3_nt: TGTGCCAGCAGCCCAACTCAGGGGTGGAGCACTGAAGCTTTCTTT

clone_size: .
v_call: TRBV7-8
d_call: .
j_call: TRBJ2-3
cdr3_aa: CASSSEARGTDTQYF
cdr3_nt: TGTGCCAGCAGCTCGGAGGCAAGGGGCACAGATACGCAGTATTTT

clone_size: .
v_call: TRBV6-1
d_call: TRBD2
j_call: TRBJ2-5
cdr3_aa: CASSDIAGASETQYF
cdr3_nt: TGTGCCAGCAGTGACATAGCGGGGGCCTCAGAGACCCAGTACTTC

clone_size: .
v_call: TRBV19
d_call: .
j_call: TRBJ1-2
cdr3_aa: CASSIVGGNYGYTF
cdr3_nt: TGTGCCAGTAGTATAGTAGGGGGTAACTATGGCTACACCTTC

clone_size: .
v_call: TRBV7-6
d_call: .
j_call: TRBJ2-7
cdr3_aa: CASSLKQDYEQYF
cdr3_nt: TGTGCCAGCAGCTTAAAACAAGATTACGAGCAGTACTTC

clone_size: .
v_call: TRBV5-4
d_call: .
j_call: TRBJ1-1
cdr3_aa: CASSLTAQNTEAFF
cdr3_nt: TGTGCCAGCAGCTTGACAGCTCAGAACACTGAAGCTTTCTTT

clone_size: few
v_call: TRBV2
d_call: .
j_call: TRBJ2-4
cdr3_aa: CASSFDSKNIQYF
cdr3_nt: TGTGCCAGCAGCTTCGACAGCAAAAACATTCAGTACTTC

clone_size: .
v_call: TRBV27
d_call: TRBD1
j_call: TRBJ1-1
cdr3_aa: CASSPRDSPTEAFF
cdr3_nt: TGTGCCAGCAGTCCGAGGGACAGCCCCACTGAAGCTTTCTTT

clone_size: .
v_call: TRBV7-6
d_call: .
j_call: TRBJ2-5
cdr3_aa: CASSSGSGVRGETQYF
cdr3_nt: TGTGCCAGCAGCTCCGGCTCGGGGGTACGGGGAGAGACCCAGTACTTC

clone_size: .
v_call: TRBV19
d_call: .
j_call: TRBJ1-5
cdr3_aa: CASTDRRQGLGPQHF
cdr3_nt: TGTGCCAGTACTGACAGGCGACAAGGGCTAGGACCCCAGCATTTT

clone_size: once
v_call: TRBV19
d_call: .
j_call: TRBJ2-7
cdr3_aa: CARSTAGGDSYEQYF
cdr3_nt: TGTGCCAGGAGTACAGCAGGAGGGGACTCCTACGAGCAGTACTTC

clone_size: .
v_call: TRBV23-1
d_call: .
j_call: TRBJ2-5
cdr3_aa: CASSQSVKSGGETQYF
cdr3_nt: TGCGCCAGCAGTCAATCGGTGAAATCAGGGGGGGAGACCCAGTACTTC

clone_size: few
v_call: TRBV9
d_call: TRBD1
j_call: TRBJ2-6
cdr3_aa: CASSIGQGILGGANVLTF
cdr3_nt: TGTGCCAGCAGCATCGGACAGGGAATTTTAGGTGGGGCCAACGTCCTGACTTTC

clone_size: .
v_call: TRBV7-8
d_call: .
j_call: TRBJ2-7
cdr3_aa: CASSPPGRAIYEQYF
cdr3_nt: TGTGCCAGCAGCCCCCCCGGCAGGGCGATCTACGAGCAGTACTTC

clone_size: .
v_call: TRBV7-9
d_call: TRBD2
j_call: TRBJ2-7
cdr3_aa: CASSLGAGGTSGSYEQYF
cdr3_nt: TGTGCCAGCAGCTTAGGGGCTGGGGGGACTAGCGGATCCTACGAGCAGTACTTC

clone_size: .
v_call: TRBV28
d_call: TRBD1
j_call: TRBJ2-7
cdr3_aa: CASSPPRDRYEQYF
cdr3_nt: TGTGCCAGCAGTCCTCCCCGGGACAGATACGAGCAGTACTTC

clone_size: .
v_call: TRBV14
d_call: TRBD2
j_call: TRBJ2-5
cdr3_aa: CASSLLHSTSGRTRPQYF
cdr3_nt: TGTGCCAGCAGCCTCCTACACTCGACTAGCGGGAGGACCCGGCCCCAGTACTTC

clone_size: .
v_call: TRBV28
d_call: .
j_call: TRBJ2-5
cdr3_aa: CAINDSGGYRETQYF
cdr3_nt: TGTGCCATCAATGATAGTGGGGGGTACCGGGAGACCCAGTACTTC

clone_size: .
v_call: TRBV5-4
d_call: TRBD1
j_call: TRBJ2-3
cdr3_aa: CASSLAGGQASDTQYF
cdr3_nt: TGTGCCAGCAGCTTGGCCGGGGGACAGGCCTCAGATACGCAGTATTTT

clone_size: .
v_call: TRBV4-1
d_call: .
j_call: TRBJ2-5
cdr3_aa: CASSPGDMQTQYF
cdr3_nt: TGCGCCAGCAGCCCCGGGGACATGCAGACCCAGTACTTC

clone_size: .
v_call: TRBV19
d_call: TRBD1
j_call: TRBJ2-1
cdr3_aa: CASSKLERSGGSRDNEQFF
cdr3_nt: TGTGCCAGTAGTAAGTTGGAAAGGTCAGGGGGCAGTAGAGACAATGAGCAGTTCTTC

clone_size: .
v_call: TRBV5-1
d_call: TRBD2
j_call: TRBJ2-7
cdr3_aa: CASSLGLASDEQYF
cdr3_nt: TGCGCCAGCAGCTTGGGACTAGCAAGCGACGAGCAGTACTTC

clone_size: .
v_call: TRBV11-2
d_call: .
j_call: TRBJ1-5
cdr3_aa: CASSQNNQPQHF
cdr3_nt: TGTGCCAGCAGTCAGAACAATCAGCCCCAGCATTTT

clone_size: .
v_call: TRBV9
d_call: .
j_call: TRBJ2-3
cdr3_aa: CASGKRAGTDTQYF
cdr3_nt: TGTGCCAGCGGGAAGAGGGCGGGCACAGATACGCAGTATTTT

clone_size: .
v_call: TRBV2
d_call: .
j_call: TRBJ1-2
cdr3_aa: CASSELGLSNYGYTF
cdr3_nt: TGTGCCAGCAGTGAATTGGGACTGAGTAACTATGGCTACACCTTC

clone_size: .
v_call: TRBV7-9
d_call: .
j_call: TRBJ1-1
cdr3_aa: CASSFRGNTEASF
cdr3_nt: TGTGCCAGCAGCTTCCGCGGAAACACTGAAGCTTCCTTT

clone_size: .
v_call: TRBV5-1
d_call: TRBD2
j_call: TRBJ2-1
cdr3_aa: CASSSRTSGDEQFF
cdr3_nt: TGCGCCAGCAGCTCTAGGACTAGCGGCGATGAGCAGTTCTTC

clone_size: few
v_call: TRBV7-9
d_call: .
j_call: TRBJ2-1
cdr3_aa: CASSSWGRDEQFF
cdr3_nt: TGTGCCAGCAGCTCCTGGGGGCGCGATGAGCAGTTCTTC

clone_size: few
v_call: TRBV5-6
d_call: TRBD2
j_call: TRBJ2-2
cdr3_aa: CASSPLGTSGGAGTGELFF
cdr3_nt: TGTGCCAGCAGCCCTCTGGGGACTAGCGGGGGGGCCGGGACCGGGGAGCTGTTTTTT

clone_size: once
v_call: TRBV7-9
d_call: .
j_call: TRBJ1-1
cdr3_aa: CASSFGGGVNTEAFF
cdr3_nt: TGTGCCAGCAGCTTTGGGGGGGGTGTGAACACTGAAGCTTTCTTT

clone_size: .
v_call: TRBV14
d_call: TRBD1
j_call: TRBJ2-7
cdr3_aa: CASSLTGAREQYF
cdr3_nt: TGTGCCAGCAGCCTTACAGGGGCGAGGGAGCAGTACTTC

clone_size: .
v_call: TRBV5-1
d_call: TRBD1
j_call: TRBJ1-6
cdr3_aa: CASSLGTGGNSPLHF
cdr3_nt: TGCGCCAGCAGCTTGGGGACAGGGGGAAATTCACCCCTCCACTTT

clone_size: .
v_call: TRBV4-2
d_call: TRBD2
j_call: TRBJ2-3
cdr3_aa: CASSPGAGLSSSTDTQYF
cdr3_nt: TGTGCCAGCAGCCCTGGGGCGGGACTAAGCTCGAGCACAGATACGCAGTATTTT

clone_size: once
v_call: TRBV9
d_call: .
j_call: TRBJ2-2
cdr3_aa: CASSPPVGGTNTGELFF
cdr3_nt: TGTGCCAGCAGCCCCCCGGTCGGAGGCACCAACACCGGGGAGCTGTTTTTT

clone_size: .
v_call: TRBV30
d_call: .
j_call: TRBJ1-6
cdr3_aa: CAWSVRDFHHF
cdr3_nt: TGTGCCTGGAGCGTCCGGGACTTTCACCACTTT

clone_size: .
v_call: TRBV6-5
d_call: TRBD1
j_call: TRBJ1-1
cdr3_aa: CASSYRRFDRVTEAFF
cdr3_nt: TGTGCCAGCAGTTACCGGCGATTCGACAGGGTCACTGAAGCTTTCTTT

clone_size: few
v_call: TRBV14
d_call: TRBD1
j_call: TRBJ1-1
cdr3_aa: CASSLGQEFYTEAFF
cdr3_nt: TGTGCCAGCAGCCTCGGACAGGAATTTTACACTGAAGCTTTCTTT

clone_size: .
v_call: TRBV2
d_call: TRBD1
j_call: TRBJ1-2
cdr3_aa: CASSGQGAEYGYTF
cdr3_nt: TGTGCCAGCAGTGGGCAGGGGGCAGAGTATGGCTACACCTTC

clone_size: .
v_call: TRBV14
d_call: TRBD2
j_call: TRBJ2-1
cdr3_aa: CASSQDRGTVAGVRNEQFF
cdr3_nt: TGTGCCAGCAGCCAAGATCGAGGAACCGTGGCGGGAGTGAGGAATGAGCAGTTCTTC

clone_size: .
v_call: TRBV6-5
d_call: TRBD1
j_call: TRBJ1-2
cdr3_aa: CASTLTGALDYGYTF
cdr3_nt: TGTGCCAGCACCTTGACAGGGGCCCTTGATTATGGCTACACCTTC

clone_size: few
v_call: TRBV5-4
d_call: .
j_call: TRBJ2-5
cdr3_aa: CASSLQGVEETQYF
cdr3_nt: TGTGCCAGCAGTCTACAGGGTGTGGAAGAGACCCAGTACTTC

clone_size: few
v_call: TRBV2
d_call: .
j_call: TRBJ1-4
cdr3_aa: CASTGDTNEKLFF
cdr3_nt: TGTGCCAGCACAGGGGACACTAATGAAAAACTGTTTTTT

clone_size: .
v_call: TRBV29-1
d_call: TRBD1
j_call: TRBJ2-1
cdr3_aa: CSVEGTGFEQFF
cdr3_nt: TGCAGCGTTGAGGGGACAGGCTTTGAGCAGTTCTTC

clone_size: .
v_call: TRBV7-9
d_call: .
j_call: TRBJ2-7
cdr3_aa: CASSPDGFGRGDEQYF
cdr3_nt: TGTGCCAGCAGCCCCGACGGTTTTGGGCGGGGTGACGAGCAGTACTTC

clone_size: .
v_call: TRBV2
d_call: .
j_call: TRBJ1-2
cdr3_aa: CVNELGAGGYTF
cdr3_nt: TGTGTCAACGAACTGGGGGCAGGAGGCTACACCTTC

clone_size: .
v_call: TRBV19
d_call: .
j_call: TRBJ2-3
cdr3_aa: CASSIRRTGSDTQYF
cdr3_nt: TGTGCCAGTAGTATCCGGAGAACAGGGTCAGATACGCAGTATTTT

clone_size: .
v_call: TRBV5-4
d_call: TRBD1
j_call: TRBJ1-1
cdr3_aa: CASSLEDRANTEAFF
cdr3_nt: TGTGCCAGCAGCTTGGAGGACAGGGCGAACACTGAAGCTTTCTTT

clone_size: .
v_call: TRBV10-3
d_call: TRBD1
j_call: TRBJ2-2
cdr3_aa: CAISETGTENTGELFF
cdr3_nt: TGTGCCATCAGTGAAACCGGGACAGAGAACACCGGGGAGCTGTTTTTT

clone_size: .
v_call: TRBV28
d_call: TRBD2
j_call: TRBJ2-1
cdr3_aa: CASSILAGSSYNEQFF
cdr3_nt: TGTGCCAGCAGTATACTAGCGGGAAGCTCCTACAATGAGCAGTTCTTC

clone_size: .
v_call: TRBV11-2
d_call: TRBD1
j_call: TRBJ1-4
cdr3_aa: CASSPGQGVTKKLFF
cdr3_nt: TGTGCCAGCAGCCCAGGACAGGGGGTTACAAAAAAACTGTTTTTT

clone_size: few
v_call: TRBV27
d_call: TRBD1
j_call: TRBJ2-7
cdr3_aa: CASPGDRGSEQYF
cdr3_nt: TGTGCCAGCCCGGGGGACAGGGGTTCCGAGCAGTACTTC

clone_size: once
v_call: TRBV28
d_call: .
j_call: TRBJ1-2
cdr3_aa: CASSFRENYGYTF
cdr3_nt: TGTGCCAGCAGTTTCCGGGAGAACTATGGCTACACCTTC

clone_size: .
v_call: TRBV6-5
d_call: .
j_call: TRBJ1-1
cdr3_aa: CASSSGLYTEAFF
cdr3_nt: TGTGCCAGCAGTTCAGGGCTTTACACTGAAGCTTTCTTT

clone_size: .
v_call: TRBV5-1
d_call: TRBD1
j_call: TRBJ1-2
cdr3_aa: CASSWTGNNYGYTF
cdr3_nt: TGCGCCAGCAGCTGGACAGGGAATAACTATGGCTACACCTTC

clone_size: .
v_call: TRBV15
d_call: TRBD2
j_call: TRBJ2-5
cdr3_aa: CATSRDRGLAGETQYF
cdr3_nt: TGTGCCACCAGCAGAGATAGAGGACTAGCCGGTGAGACCCAGTACTTC